A single sample gave rise to the 18 T cell receptor beta chains below, sequenced in a study of molecular identifiers for immune sequencing clone quantification. Via MiXCR, TCRdb re-called the PCR reads, giving one row per CDR3 protein. Altogether 490,000 or so distinct CDR3 sequences are present, over 20% being singletons, with the ten largest covering 0.7% to 1%. The material sequenced was naive CD8+ T cells from blood, with Jurkat cell RNA spiked in. The subset here: FACS-sorted CD8+CD4-CCR7+CD45RA+ naive T cells. The receptor set was obtained from a human donor in good health. Some libraries in this study had Jurkat cell RNA spiked in.

This clonotype was counted ten times or more. CDR3 region: CASSLWGTGSSYEQYF. The CDR3 region has the DNA TGTGCCAGCAGCTTGTGGGGCACGGGAAGCTCCTACGAGCAGTACTTC. The chain recombines TRBV5-5 with TRBJ2-7; D is possibly TRBD1 or TRBD2 (5 bases each). Trimming cost V 1 base and J 0 bases, with 14 bases left between them. Germline CDR1 is SGHKS and CDR2 is YYEKEE (reference sequence). This CDR3 has 16 amino acids. Combining the CDR3 with reference TRBV5-5 and TRBJ2-7 gives the whole variable domain DAGVTQSPTHLIKTRGQQVTLRCSPISGHKSVSWYQQVLGQGPQFIFQYYEKEERGRGNFPDRFSARQFPNYSSELNVNALLLGDSALYLCASSLWGTGSSYEQYFGPGTRLTVT.

With regard to this clonotype: A read error is possible here, since a much larger clone lies one base away. This chain joins TRBV5-3 and TRBJ2-3, with TRBD2 matching over 7 bases. TRBV5-3 is given ORF status, its function remaining uncertain. The junction had 10 bases not matched to a gene; V was cut back by 8 bases and J by 4 bases. This CDR3 comprises 14 residues. The CDR3 DNA follows: TGTGCCAGCAGCCGCGGACGGGGGGCAGATACGCAGTATTTT. Translated: CASSRGRGADTQYF.

About this clonotype: A single base separates this from a much larger clone, so it may be a read error. The gene calls are TRBV25-1 and TRBJ1-1; D possibly corresponds to TRBD1 (6 bases). This CDR3 has 15 residues. Germline values: CDR1 MGHDK, CDR2 SYGVNS. Trimming shortened V by 1 base and J by 1 base, and 10 bases separated the two germline ends. CDR3 region: CASSEWGPQNTEAFF. CDR3 coding DNA: TGTGCCAGCAGTGAATGGGGGCCCCAGAACACTGAAGCTTTCTTT.

This clonotype was seen repeatedly, ten times or more. The chain joins TRBV19 to TRBJ2-6; 9 bases map to TRBD1. The CDR3 contains 18 residues. Germline V gene data show CDR1 as LNHDA and CDR2 as SQIVND (reference sequence). V shed 1 base, J shed 2 bases, and the junction held 6 bases outside the gene matches. In nucleotides, the CDR3 is TGTGCCAGTAGTATAGTTCGGGACAGGGTCCCTGGGGCCAACGTCCTGACTTTC. As protein: CASSIVRDRVPGANVLTF.

This clonotype was detected only a few times. The gene calls are TRBV7-9 and TRBJ2-3; 13 nucleotides align to TRBD2. The CDR3 totals 17 residues. Losses at the gene ends were 4 bases for V and 2 bases for J; bases not matched to a gene: 6. Germline-derived CDR1 and CDR2 are SEHNR and FQNEAQ (reference sequence). The CDR3 DNA sequence: TGTGCCAGCAGCTCCTACGGACTAGCGGGGGACACAGATACGCAGTATTTT. Its translation: CASSSYGLAGDTDTQYF.

This chain uses TRBV6-2 or TRBV6-3 with TRBJ1-6; the D is unclear. The CDR3 totals 13 residues. Germline CDR1 MNHEY, CDR2 SVGEGT. Trimming shortened V by 0 bases and J by 13 bases, and 10 bases separated the two germline ends. This chain's CDR3 is CASSYSVHGPLHF. In DNA, the CDR3 is TGTGCCAGCAGTTACTCGGTTCACGGTCCCCTCCACTTT.

With regard to this clonotype: A much larger clone lies a single base off, so this may be a read error. The genes are TRBV28 and TRBJ2-3, with 8 bases matching TRBD1. The V gene end was trimmed by 7 bases and the J gene end by 7 bases; junction bases not matched to a gene: 10. Germline V lookup: CDR1 MDHEN, CDR2 SYDVKM. The CDR3 totals 14 residues. The CDR3 DNA sequence: TGTGCCAGCACCATAGGACAGGGAATTAATACGCAGTATTTT. It translates to CASTIGQGINTQYF.

Of note for this clonotype: Just one base apart from a much larger clone, this may be a read error. This chain joins TRBV13 and TRBJ2-1, with TRBD1 matching 7 bases. Germline values: CDR1 PRHDT, CDR2 FYEKMQ (reference sequence). The CDR3 runs to 15 residues. CDR3 DNA: TGTGCCGGCAGCTTTGAGCCGCTACCACAGGGGGAGCAGTTCTTC. Encoded protein: CAGSFEPLPQGEQFF.

V gene TRBV19 combines with J gene TRBJ2-3; TRBD1 or TRBD2 may be the D gene (5 bases each). V gave up 5 bases and J gave up 1 base, with 13 bases separating them. The CDR3 has 15 residues. CDR1 LNHDA and CDR2 SQIVND come from the germline V gene (reference sequence). CDR3 coding DNA: TGTGCCAGTAGTGTCCGGGACCCCCGCACAGATACGCAGTATTTT. Its translation: CASSVRDPRTDTQYF.

The V gene is TRBV11-2, the J gene TRBJ1-1, with no clear D. Germline V gene lookup returns CDR1 SGHAT and CDR2 FQNNGV. CDR3 size: 14 residues. The V and J ends lost 4 bases and 2 bases respectively, with 11 bases between them. CDR3 nucleotides: TGTGCCAGCAGCTCCGAAACTGTAAACACTGAAGCTTTCTTT. Its protein is CASSSETVNTEAFF.

At least ten counts were recorded for this clonotype. V is TRBV7-9 and J is TRBJ2-5; maybe TRBD2 (6 bases). From germline, CDR1 is SEHNR and CDR2 FQNEAQ (reference sequence). The CDR3 length is 13 residues. The V and J ends lost 2 bases and 3 bases respectively, with 7 bases between them. CDR3 sequence reads: CASSLIAEETQYF. In DNA, the CDR3 is TGTGCCAGCAGCTTAATAGCGGAAGAGACCCAGTACTTC.

This clonotype was seen only a few times. The chain links TRBV4-3 to TRBJ2-5, with no clear D. Germline V gene lookup returns CDR1 LGHNA and CDR2 YSLEER. The CDR3 is 15 residues long. Trimming took off 0 bases at V and 4 bases at J, with 12 bases between the two ends. The CDR3 reads CASSQDRNMRETQYF. DNA of the CDR3: TGCGCCAGCAGCCAAGATCGGAATATGAGAGAGACCCAGTACTTC.

Details on this clonotype: A read error is possible here, since a much larger clone lies one base away. The chain is built from TRBV7-9 and TRBJ1-1; no clear D gene. The CDR3 spans 16 residues. Germline V gene lookup returns CDR1 SEHNR and CDR2 FQNEAQ (reference sequence). CDR3 protein: CASSKHVGGMNTKAFF. For the CDR3, the DNA is TGTGCCAGCAGCAAGCACGTAGGAGGCATGAACACTAAAGCTTTCTTT.

Many counts were recorded for this clonotype. The V call is TRBV5-1, the J call TRBJ2-3; 10 bases match TRBD2. The junction had 5 bases not matched to a gene; V was cut back by 4 bases and J by 0 bases. The germline V gene has CDR1 SGHRS and CDR2 YFSETQ. The CDR3 extends over 16 amino acids. The CDR3 loop reads CASSGTSGASTDTQYF. In nucleotides, the CDR3 is TGCGCCAGCAGCGGCACTAGCGGGGCTAGCACAGATACGCAGTATTTT. The full variable domain, rest sourced from reference TRBV5-1 and TRBJ2-3, is KAGVTQTPRYLIKTRGQQVTLSCSPISGHRSVSWYQQTPGQGLQFLFEYFSETQRNKGNFPGRFSGRQFSNSRSEMNVSTLELGDSALYLCASSGTSGASTDTQYFGPGTRLTVL.

This clonotype was counted only a few times. The chain is built from TRBV7-9 and TRBJ2-3; possibly TRBD1 for D (6 bases). Deletions cut 2 bases from V and 3 bases from J, with 12 bases between. This CDR3 is built from 15 residues. Per the germline V gene, CDR1 is SEHNR and CDR2 is FQNEAQ (reference sequence). CDR3 in DNA: TGTGCCAGCAGCTTAAGGGGGTTGGTAACAGATACGCAGTATTTT. This encodes CASSLRGLVTDTQYF.

The sample holds many counts of this clonotype. The chain joins TRBV7-9 to TRBJ1-2; D is unresolved. Germline CDR1 is SEHNR and CDR2 is FQNEAQ (reference sequence). V was clipped by 4 bases and J by 4 bases, with 13 bases between them. The CDR3 length is 14 residues. CDR3 sequence: CASSSLPFPYGYTF. CDR3 DNA sequence: TGTGCCAGCAGCTCCCTCCCGTTCCCCTATGGCTACACCTTC.

This clonotype was picked up a small number of times. The genes are TRBV9 and TRBJ2-7; 11 positions match TRBD2. There are 16 residues in the CDR3. Trimming removed 3 bases from V and 2 bases from J; junction bases left unmatched: 7. Germline CDR1 SGDLS, CDR2 YYNGEE. CDR3 nucleotide sequence: TGTGCCAGCAGCGAGGGACTAGCGGAAAAGACCTACGAGCAGTACTTC. As protein: CASSEGLAEKTYEQYF.

This clonotype was seen only a few times. V is TRBV6-5 and J is TRBJ2-1; tentative D call: TRBD2 (7 bases). Germline V gene data show CDR1 as MNHEY and CDR2 as SVGAGI. The V end was cut by 7 bases, the J end by 12 bases, with 25 bases between. The CDR3 runs to 15 residues. CDR3: CASKTPGGPPLLQFF. The CDR3 bases are TGTGCCAGCAAAACCCCGGGGGGCCCCCCGCTCTTGCAGTTCTTC.